The 30 T cell receptor beta chains presented below share a single source sample, sequenced in a study of cytomegalovirus exposure and HLA in healthy donors. Vbeta (60) and Jbeta (13) primers were used in the PCR. Produced via immunoSEQ multiplex PCR; TCRdb's table is partial and in-frame only. The sample has 150,000 to 200,000 clones, roughly 80% seen once. The sample comprised PBMCs. All receptors come from a woman aged 25 to 39 in good health and CMV-seropositive.

The rearrangement joins TRBV2 to TRBJ1-5; TRBD1 matches at 7 bases. Looked up from germline, CDR1 is SNHLY and CDR2 is FYNNEI. This CDR3 has 13 amino acids. Germline trimming cut 9 bases from V and 4 bases from J; bases unmatched to any gene: 6. CDR3 amino acids: CASTGTANQPQHF. For the CDR3, the DNA is TGTGCCAGTACCGGGACAGCGAATCAGCCCCAGCATTTT.

Only a few counts were recorded for this clone. The gene calls are TRBV18 and TRBJ2-1; TRBD2 matches 9 bases. After removal of 2 bases from V and 3 bases from J, the junction contained 2 bases not matched to a gene. This CDR3 has 15 residues. Germline V gene data show CDR1 as KGHSH and CDR2 as LQKENI. This CDR3 reads CASSPELAGYNEQFF. The CDR3 DNA follows: TGTGCCAGCTCACCAGAACTAGCGGGCTACAATGAGCAGTTCTTC.

The chain joins TRBV27 to TRBJ2-5; tentatively, D is TRBD1 (6 bases). The CDR3 is made up of 14 amino acids. V lost 5 bases to trimming and J lost 5 bases, with 15 bases between them. Germline V gives CDR1 MNHEY, CDR2 SMNVEV (reference sequence). The CDR3 reads CASSPRPQGETQYF. CDR3 bases: TGTGCCAGCAGTCCCCGACCCCAGGGGGAGACCCAGTACTTC.

The CDR3 sequence is CASSISRYQGDTGELFF. CDR3 in DNA: TGTGCCAGTAGTATAAGCAGGTATCAAGGGGACACCGGGGAGCTGTTTTTT. This chain joins TRBV19 and TRBJ2-2; possible D gene TRBD1, 5 bases. There are 17 residues in the CDR3. Germline assignment: CDR1 LNHDA and CDR2 SQIVND (reference sequence). V dropped 2 bases and J dropped 3 bases, with 16 bases sitting between them. The full variable domain, with the rest looked up from reference TRBV19 and TRBJ2-2, is DGGITQSPKYLFRKEGQNVTLSCEQNLNHDAMYWYRQDPGQGLRLIYYSQIVNDFQKGDIAEGYSVSREKKESFPLTVTSAQKNPTAFYLCASSISRYQGDTGELFFGEGSRLTVL.

The chain combines TRBV20-1 with TRBJ2-1, with D maybe TRBD1 (5 bases). Trimming pared 3 bases from V and 6 bases from J, leaving 6 bases between. CDR1 and CDR2 (germline): DFQATT, SNEGSKA (reference sequence). The CDR3 runs to 11 residues. The CDR3 loop is CSARGRNEQFF. CDR3 DNA: TGCAGTGCTAGGGGGCGCAATGAGCAGTTCTTC.

Here the CDR3 DNA reads TGTGCCAGCAGCGTAACTAGCGGCAGAAATGAGCAGTTCTTC. It yields the protein CASSVTSGRNEQFF. The chain recombines TRBV9 with TRBJ2-1; 8 positions agree with TRBD2. V was pared by 1 base and J by 7 bases, with 4 bases of the junction left unmatched. Germline V gene data show CDR1 as SGDLS and CDR2 as YYNGEE. The CDR3 has 14 residues.

The chain joins TRBV7-2 to TRBJ2-3; 16 positions agree with TRBD2. This CDR3 region has 18 residues. Trimming took 5 bases from V and 4 from J; bases not matched to a gene: 9. Germline CDR1 reads SGHTA; CDR2 reads FQGNSA. Here the CDR3 DNA reads TGTGCCAGCAGCATAGGGGGACTAGCGGGGGGGATCCCAGATACGCAGTATTTT. Its protein is CASSIGGLAGGIPDTQYF.

This clone has at least ten counts. The chain combines TRBV21-1 with TRBJ1-1; TRBD1 was called by the table and not checked on the DNA. TRBV21-1 is classified as a pseudogene. The CDR3 covers 12 residues. Here the CDR3 reads CASGRVNTEAFF. DNA for the CDR3: TGTGCCAGTGGCAGGGTGAACACTGAAGCTTTCTTT.

The chain has TRBV19 and TRBJ2-7; 7 nucleotides match TRBD1. Trimming at V came to 2 bases and at J to 5 bases, leaving 9 bases not matched to a gene. The CDR3 length is 15 residues. Germline assignment: CDR1 LNHDA and CDR2 SQIVND (reference sequence). The CDR3 is CASSIMGVGGDEQYF. The CDR3 DNA reads as TGTGCCAGTAGTATAATGGGTGTAGGGGGCGACGAGCAGTACTTC.

The V gene is TRBV18, the J gene TRBJ1-5, with D unclear. This CDR3 has 13 residues. V was clipped by 6 bases and J by 0 bases, with 6 bases between them. The germline gives CDR1 KGHSH, CDR2 LQKENI. CDR3 protein: CASSENSNQPQHF. The CDR3 coding sequence is TGTGCCAGCTCGGAGAATAGCAATCAGCCCCAGCATTTT.

The genes are TRBV28 and TRBJ1-6; D remains unclear. Trimming took off 3 bases at V and 0 bases at J, with 9 bases between the two ends. There are 16 residues in the CDR3. Germline CDR1 MDHEN, CDR2 SYDVKM. The CDR3, as DNA: TGTGCCAGCAGTTTGGGCAAGAGCTCCTATAATTCACCCCTCCACTTT. It translates to CASSLGKSSYNSPLHF.

This CDR3 reads CASSKGGREPPNYGYTF. CDR3 nucleotide sequence: TGTGCCAGCAGCAAAGGGGGAAGGGAGCCCCCCAACTATGGCTACACCTTC. The chain links TRBV21-1 to TRBJ1-2. TRBV21-1 is a pseudogene segment. The CDR3 sequence is 17 residues long.

The chain couples TRBV6-6 to TRBJ1-5; D not certain. The CDR3 totals 9 residues. Germline CDR1 is MNHNY and CDR2 is SVGAGI (reference sequence). Trimming shortened V by 11 bases and J by 6 bases, and 5 bases separated the two germline ends. For the CDR3, the DNA is TGTGCCGGAGGTCAGCCCCAGCATTTT. Residues: CAGGQPQHF.

The chain joins TRBV5-8 to TRBJ2-3, with a tentative D call TRBD1 (5 bases). The germline CDR1 and CDR2 sequences are SGHTS and YDEGEE. The CDR3 totals 14 residues. Trimming cost V 1 base and J 4 bases, with 10 bases left between them. The CDR3 here is CASSLLAGSDTQYF. As DNA, the CDR3 is TGTGCCAGCAGCTTGCTGGCAGGGTCAGATACGCAGTATTTT.

V is TRBV9 and J is TRBJ2-3, with TRBD2 matching 12 bases. The CDR3 loop spans 19 amino acids. The V segment lost 0 bases and the J segment 7 bases; nucleotides outside the gene matches: 15. Germline CDR1 reads SGDLS; CDR2 reads YYNGEE. DNA of the CDR3: TGTGCCAGCAGCGTAGCTACGCAGTCTAGCGGGGGGGCGTTAAATACGCAGTATTTT. This translates into CASSVATQSSGGALNTQYF.

V is TRBV6-5 and J is TRBJ2-7; 10 bases line up with TRBD1. V dropped 1 base and J dropped 4; count of bases not matched to a gene: 4. This CDR3 is built from 15 residues. Germline assignment: CDR1 MNHEY and CDR2 SVGAGI. The CDR3 DNA sequence: TGTGCCAGCAGTTACTTTGGACAGGGGGTTTACGAGCAGTACTTC. Translating gives CASSYFGQGVYEQYF.

This clone appeared once. The V gene is TRBV4-2, the J gene TRBJ1-4; 8 bases are a match to TRBD1. J gave up 8 bases and V 2 bases, and 10 bases lay outside the gene matches. Germline lookup yields CDR1 LGHNA and CDR2 YNFKEQ. The CDR3 contains 16 residues. The CDR3 DNA reads TGTGCCAGCAGCCAACTCAAAACAGGGGGTAGAGAAAAACTGTTTTTT. Translation gives CASSQLKTGGREKLFF.

V usage is TRBV13 and J usage is TRBJ2-5; D may be TRBD1 (7 bases). The CDR3 sequence is 15 residues long. V was clipped by 4 bases and J by 7 bases, with 19 bases between them. Germline V gene data show CDR1 as PRHDT and CDR2 as FYEKMQ (reference sequence). The CDR3 loop reads CASSSPQGGTGTQYF. CDR3 nucleotides: TGTGCCAGCAGCTCACCTCAGGGGGGTACTGGGACCCAGTACTTC.

This clone has just one count. The V call is TRBV19, the J call TRBJ1-4, with a weak D call TRBD1 (6 bases). Trimming took 5 bases from V and 5 from J, leaving 18 bases between them. The CDR3 sequence is 16 residues long. CDR1 LNHDA and CDR2 SQIVND come from the germline V gene (reference sequence). The CDR3, as DNA: TGTGCCAGTAGTTTCTCAGGACAGCGGCTGAATGAAAAACTGTTTTTT. This codes for CASSFSGQRLNEKLFF.

The V and J genes are TRBV28 and TRBJ1-1; the D gene is possibly TRBD1 (5 bases). CDR3 size: 12 residues. Looked up from germline, CDR1 is MDHEN and CDR2 is SYDVKM. V gave up 4 bases and J gave up 5 bases, with 8 bases separating them. CDR3 sequence (DNA): TGTGCCAGCAGTTGGGGGAGGACTGAAGCTTTCTTT. Its protein product is CASSWGRTEAFF.

The count of this clone is one. The rearrangement links TRBV21-1 to TRBJ1-1; the table's TRBD1 call for D was not verified on the DNA. TRBV21-1 is a pseudogene segment. The CDR3 loop spans 15 amino acids. This CDR3 reads CASSKDARRGTEAFF. The CDR3 bases are TGTGCCAGCAGCAAAGACGCCCGAAGGGGCACTGAAGCTTTCTTT.

J is TRBJ2-7 and V is TRBV5-5; 7 positions agree with TRBD1. The trim removed 5 bases at V and 9 bases at J, leaving 11 bases unmatched. The CDR3 consists of 13 residues. CDR1 and CDR2 from the germline V gene are SGHKS and YYEKEE (reference sequence). CDR3 loop: CASSYGGQKGQYF. As DNA, the CDR3 is TGTGCCAGCAGTTATGGGGGACAGAAAGGGCAGTACTTC.

This rearrangement joins TRBV5-6 to TRBJ1-2; no definite D call. CDR1 is SGHDT and CDR2 is YYEEEE in the germline V gene. The CDR3 is 12 amino acids. The ends were cut back, 0 bases at V and 5 bases at J, with 5 bases in the middle. DNA of the CDR3: TGTGCCAGCAGCTTGGTTCAGTATGGCTACACCTTC. It codes for CASSLVQYGYTF.

This chain joins TRBV5-6 and TRBJ1-2; 7 positions match TRBD1. The CDR3 extends over 16 amino acids. The junction had 9 bases not matched to a gene; V was cut back by 1 base and J by 3 bases. Germline values: CDR1 SGHDT, CDR2 YYEEEE. The CDR3 sequence: CASSLWRGRRYYGYTF. The CDR3 DNA reads TGTGCCAGCAGCTTGTGGAGGGGGCGTAGATACTATGGCTACACCTTC. The full variable domain, rest sourced from reference TRBV5-6 and TRBJ1-2, is DAGVTQSPTHLIKTRGQQVTLRCSPKSGHDTVSWYQQALGQGPQFIFQYYEEEERQRGNFPDRFSGHQFPNYSSELNVNALLLGDSALYLCASSLWRGRRYYGYTFGSGTRLTVV.

The gene calls are TRBV7-7 and TRBJ2-5; perhaps TRBD1 as D (8 bases). CDR3 length: 16 amino acids. CDR1 and CDR2 from the germline V gene are SSHAT and FNYEAQ (reference sequence). Trimming removed 5 bases at V and 4 bases at J, with 20 bases between. The CDR3 coding sequence is TGTGCCAGCAGCCTGCTCGGGGGGACAGGAGGAGAGACCCAGTACTTC. It specifies CASSLLGGTGGETQYF.

The CDR3 nucleotides are TGTGCCACCAGCAGAGAGCGGGGCAGGCCCGATGAGCAGTTCTTC. Translating it yields CATSRERGRPDEQFF. This chain uses TRBV15 with TRBJ2-1; D perhaps matches TRBD2 (6 bases). Germline V gives CDR1 LNHNV, CDR2 YYDKDF (reference sequence). The V end was cut by 0 bases, the J end by 8 bases, with 14 bases between. The CDR3 sequence is 15 residues long.

The chain has TRBV5-4 and TRBJ2-7; 10 bases map to TRBD2. Per the germline V gene, CDR1 is SGHNT and CDR2 is YYREEE (reference sequence). The CDR3 totals 16 residues. V lost 1 base to trimming and J lost 8 bases; unmatched junction nucleotides: 12. The CDR3 loop is CASSLLETSGVTKQYF. DNA of the CDR3: TGTGCCAGCAGCTTGCTAGAAACTAGCGGGGTAACTAAGCAGTACTTC.

J is TRBJ1-1 and V is TRBV14; unclear D gene. Trimming cost V 1 base and J 0 bases, with 12 bases left between them. This CDR3 contains 16 residues. Germline V gene data show CDR1 as SGHDN and CDR2 as FVKESK. The DNA of the CDR3 is TGTGCCAGCAGCCAAGGAATGCGAGGCCTGAACACTGAAGCTTTCTTT. This codes for CASSQGMRGLNTEAFF.

The chain is built from TRBV7-9 and TRBJ2-3; 8 bases align to TRBD1. Germline CDR1 and CDR2: SEHNR and FQNEAQ (reference sequence). The CDR3 has 15 amino acids. The V segment lost 3 bases and the J segment 3 bases; nucleotides outside the gene matches: 5. Here the CDR3 DNA reads TGTGCCAGCAGCTTCGGACAGGGTAGGACAGATACGCAGTATTTT. Its protein is CASSFGQGRTDTQYF.

CDR3 sequence: CASSPSGGNTEAFF. The CDR3 nucleotides are TGTGCCAGCAGCCCCAGCGGTGGGAACACTGAAGCTTTCTTT. V usage is TRBV5-6 and J usage is TRBJ1-1; D not certain. V shed 4 bases and J shed 1 base, with 11 bases lying between them. Per germline, CDR1 SGHDT and CDR2 YYEEEE. The CDR3 contains 14 residues.